Shown below are 17 T cell receptor beta chains from a single sample sequenced in a study of OX40 agonist ivuxolimab in advanced cancers. Generated by immunoSEQ multiplex PCR, the TCRdb table keeps only in-frame clones and is missing some. The sample includes under 70,000 clones, around 83% seen only once; the top ten take approximately 2%. Sequenced here: CD4+ or CD8+ T cells sorted from blood, sampled in a trial of the OX40 agonist ivuxolimab. Every receptor here comes from an adult with an advanced solid tumor such as melanoma, head and neck, liver or kidney cancer.

This rearrangement joins TRBV7-3 to TRBJ2-5; no clear D. V was trimmed by 2 bases and J by 1 base, leaving 8 bases between them. Germline CDR1 SGHTA, CDR2 FQGTGA. The CDR3 totals 14 residues. CDR3 coding DNA: TGTGCCAGCAGCTTACGTGGCACCCAAGAGACCCAGTACTTC. Amino acids: CASSLRGTQETQYF.

The chain combines TRBV10-3 with TRBJ2-1; 7 bases match TRBD2. The CDR3 loop spans 12 amino acids. J gave up 6 bases and V 9 bases, and 5 bases lay outside the gene matches. CDR1 and CDR2 (germline): ENHRY, SYGVKD. CDR3 bases: TGTGCCATATCACCGGGAGGCAATGAGCAGTTCTTC. Translating it yields CAISPGGNEQFF.

This chain links TRBV19 with TRBJ1-5; D gene uncertain. The germline V and J ends were trimmed by 3 bases and 6 bases, with 9 bases remaining between them. The CDR3 has 13 residues. Germline V gene lookup returns CDR1 LNHDA and CDR2 SQIVND (reference sequence). CDR3 protein: CASSMDGFQPQHF. For the CDR3, the DNA is TGTGCCAGTAGTATGGATGGTTTTCAGCCCCAGCATTTT. Together with reference TRBV19 and TRBJ1-5, the CDR3 gives the full variable domain: DGGITQSPKYLFRKEGQNVTLSCEQNLNHDAMYWYRQDPGQGLRLIYYSQIVNDFQKGDIAEGYSVSREKKESFPLTVTSAQKNPTAFYLCASSMDGFQPQHFGDGTRLSIL.

The chain employs TRBV25-1 and TRBJ2-4; the D is unclear. Looked up from germline, CDR1 is MGHDK and CDR2 is SYGVNS. Deletions cut 3 bases from V and 2 bases from J, with 11 bases between. There are 15 residues in the CDR3. CDR3 coding DNA: TGTGCCAGCAGTGATTCAGCCAACCCCAAAAACATTCAGTACTTC. This encodes CASSDSANPKNIQYF.

V usage is TRBV6-1 and J usage is TRBJ1-1, with 8 nucleotides matching TRBD1. The CDR3 is made up of 11 amino acids. Germline lookup yields CDR1 MNHNS and CDR2 SASEGT. Unmatched junction bases numbered 3, after V lost 4 bases and J lost 11 bases. The CDR3 DNA follows: TGTGCCAGCAGTGTACAGGGGGAGGCTTTCTTT. Translated: CASSVQGEAFF.

This chain connects TRBV19 to TRBJ1-2, with D tentatively TRBD1 (6 bases). Trimming took 3 bases from V and 6 from J, leaving 14 bases between them. Germline CDR1 LNHDA, CDR2 SQIVND (reference sequence). The length of the CDR3 is 14 residues. CDR3: CASSIKGGEDGYTF. CDR3 sequence (DNA): TGTGCCAGTAGTATTAAGGGGGGCGAGGATGGCTACACCTTC. Using reference TRBV19 and TRBJ1-2 for the parts outside the CDR3, the full variable domain is DGGITQSPKYLFRKEGQNVTLSCEQNLNHDAMYWYRQDPGQGLRLIYYSQIVNDFQKGDIAEGYSVSREKKESFPLTVTSAQKNPTAFYLCASSIKGGEDGYTFGSGTRLTVV.

The chain joins TRBV7-2 to TRBJ2-2, with 9 nucleotides matching TRBD2. The ends lost 1 base at V and 4 bases at J; junction bases unmatched: 1. CDR3 size: 15 residues. The V gene's germline CDR1 is SGHTA and CDR2 FQGNSA. The CDR3 sequence: CASSLVRGGTGELFF. The CDR3 DNA sequence: TGTGCCAGCAGCTTAGTGCGGGGGGGCACCGGGGAGCTGTTTTTT.

V usage is TRBV5-6 and J usage is TRBJ1-4, with D unclear. CDR1 and CDR2 (germline): SGHDT, YYEEEE. CDR3 length equals 13 residues. Between the trimmed V and J ends, which lost 5 bases and 7 bases, there was a span of 12 bases. The CDR3: CASSGQPGEKLFF. The CDR3 DNA follows: TGTGCCAGCAGTGGGCAGCCTGGTGAAAAACTGTTTTTT.

The V call is TRBV28, the J call TRBJ2-2; a possible D gene is TRBD2 (7 bases). CDR1 and CDR2 from the germline V gene are MDHEN and SYDVKM. This CDR3 region has 13 residues. V dropped 10 bases and J dropped 1 base, with 10 bases sitting between them. The CDR3 DNA follows: TGTGCCATGGGGGGGCTGAACACCGGGGAGCTGTTTTTT. Translated, it gives CAMGGLNTGELFF.

V usage is TRBV30 and J usage is TRBJ1-2; D is ambiguous. CDR3 length equals 13 residues. Trimming pared 3 bases from V and 0 bases from J, leaving 8 bases between. Per germline, CDR1 GTSNPN and CDR2 SVGIG (reference sequence). The CDR3 DNA sequence: TGTGCCTGGAGGCAATTAGCTAACTATGGCTACACCTTC. This encodes CAWRQLANYGYTF.

Only a few counts were recorded for this clone. The rearrangement uses TRBV7-9 and TRBJ2-7; 8 bases align to TRBD1. The CDR3 loop spans 16 amino acids. CDR1 is SEHNR, CDR2 FQNEAQ, per germline (reference sequence). J gave up 0 bases and V 0 bases, and 4 bases lay outside the gene matches. The chain's CDR3 is CASSLARTGSSYEQYF. DNA for the CDR3: TGTGCCAGCAGCTTAGCGAGGACAGGGAGCTCCTACGAGCAGTACTTC.

V and J are TRBV7-2 and TRBJ1-1, with D maybe TRBD1 (6 bases). V shed 4 bases and J shed 7 bases, with 22 bases lying between them. The CDR3 is made up of 16 amino acids. The V gene's germline CDR1 is SGHTA and CDR2 FQGNSA. CDR3 sequence reads: CASSSPRGGPTDEAFF. The DNA of the CDR3 is TGTGCCAGCAGCTCCCCTCGCGGGGGGCCAACGGATGAAGCTTTCTTT.

The V gene is TRBV19, the J gene TRBJ2-7; D may be TRBD1 (6 bases). This CDR3 is built from 13 residues. The V gene's germline CDR1 is LNHDA and CDR2 SQIVND (reference sequence). Trimming shortened V by 5 bases and J by 2 bases, and 10 bases separated the two germline ends. As DNA, the CDR3 is TGTGCCAGTAGTGTGACAGGAGCCTACGAGCAGTACTTC. Translation gives CASSVTGAYEQYF.

The rearrangement links TRBV29-1 to TRBJ2-5; D might be TRBD2 (6 bases). This CDR3 has 13 residues. Looked up from germline, CDR1 is SQVTM and CDR2 is ANQGSEA. Trimming stripped 5 bases from V and 5 bases from J, with 15 bases between. CDR3 loop: CSVTGLPEETQYF. In nucleotides, the CDR3 is TGCAGCGTTACGGGACTCCCAGAGGAGACCCAGTACTTC.

CDR3 protein: CASSLPGTEAYEQYF. The CDR3 DNA reads TGCGCCAGCAGCCTTCCCGGGACAGAAGCCTACGAGCAGTACTTC. J is TRBJ2-7 and V is TRBV5-1, with 7 bases lining up with TRBD1. Germline V lookup: CDR1 SGHRS, CDR2 YFSETQ. J was trimmed by 2 bases and V by 4 bases; bases with no gene match: 9. The CDR3 runs to 15 residues. The full variable domain, rest sourced from reference TRBV5-1 and TRBJ2-7, is KAGVTQTPRYLIKTRGQQVTLSCSPISGHRSVSWYQQTPGQGLQFLFEYFSETQRNKGNFPGRFSGRQFSNSRSEMNVSTLELGDSALYLCASSLPGTEAYEQYFGPGTRLTVT.

The chain is built from TRBV14 and TRBJ2-5; D is unresolved. The J call may be incorrect, as the DNA end agrees better with TRBJ2-7. This CDR3 is 15 amino acids long. CDR1 SGHDN and CDR2 FVKESK come from the germline V gene. CDR3 sequence: CASSRDRQNFYEQYF. The CDR3 bases are TGTGCCAGCAGCCGCGATAGGCAGAATTTCTACGAGCAGTACTTC.

V gene TRBV6-1 combines with J gene TRBJ1-2, with D perhaps matching TRBD1 (6 bases). The V and J ends lost 2 bases and 4 bases respectively, with 14 bases between them. This CDR3 has 15 amino acids. Germline lookup yields CDR1 MNHNS and CDR2 SASEGT. This CDR3 reads CASSEYHREGYGYTF. DNA of the CDR3: TGTGCCAGCAGTGAATATCACAGGGAGGGCTATGGCTACACCTTC.